One and the same sample provided the 11 T cell receptor beta chains below, sequenced in a study of neoadjuvant nivolumab and ipilimumab in lung cancer. Sequencing was performed with immunoSEQ multiplex PCR; in TCRdb, only in-frame clones are kept and a portion is missing. The profile shows 10,000 to 15,000 clones, more than 90% of them singletons. The input for sequencing was peripheral blood, taken after neoadjuvant nivolumab, alone or with ipilimumab, at or shortly before surgery. These receptors originate from an adult with non-small cell lung cancer.

The chain is built from TRBV6-5 and TRBJ2-1; tentatively, D is TRBD2 (5 bases). Germline lookup yields CDR1 MNHEY and CDR2 SVGAGI. V was shortened by 2 bases and J by 4 bases, with 9 bases between the two germline ends. CDR3 length: 14 amino acids. CDR3 bases: TGTGCCAGCAGTTACAAGGAGGAATACAATGAGCAGTTCTTC. Its protein is CASSYKEEYNEQFF.

CDR3 DNA sequence: TGTGCCAGCTCACCACAGGGGGTAGACAATGAGCAGTTCTTC. Encoded protein: CASSPQGVDNEQFF. The rearrangement links TRBV18 to TRBJ2-1; possibly TRBD1 for D (6 bases). The V gene's germline CDR1 is KGHSH and CDR2 LQKENI. There are 14 residues in the CDR3. Trimming shortened V by 1 base and J by 5 bases, and 9 bases separated the two germline ends.

The gene calls are TRBV5-1 and TRBJ2-7; D gene unclear. The CDR3 totals 14 residues. The germline V and J ends were trimmed by 1 base and 3 bases, with 11 bases remaining between them. Germline CDR1 SGHRS, CDR2 YFSETQ. The CDR3 DNA is TGCGCCAGCAGCTTGTATGGCCCAGGCTACGAGCAGTACTTC. Translating it yields CASSLYGPGYEQYF.

The rearrangement uses TRBV9 and TRBJ2-3; TRBD2 matches at 8 bases. V shed 1 base, J shed 1 base, and the junction held 2 bases outside the gene matches. The CDR3 runs 15 residues. Germline V gene lookup returns CDR1 SGDLS and CDR2 YYNGEE. In DNA, the CDR3 is TGTGCCAGCAGCGTATTCGGGGGGGGCACAGATACGCAGTATTTT. Translation: CASSVFGGGTDTQYF.

The rearrangement uses TRBV4-1 and TRBJ2-7, with TRBD2 matching 7 bases. CDR1 is MGHRA, CDR2 YSYEKL, per germline. V gave up 1 base and J gave up 5 bases; unmatched junction bases: 8. This CDR3 has 15 amino acids. The CDR3 DNA follows: TGCGCCAGCAGCCAAGCCCTAGCGGAGGCCCACGAGCAGTACTTC. Protein product: CASSQALAEAHEQYF.

J is TRBJ2-5 and V is TRBV29-1, with a weak D call TRBD1 (5 bases). This CDR3 contains 11 residues. V was shortened by 6 bases and J by 5 bases, with 10 bases between the two germline ends. CDR1 and CDR2 (germline): SQVTM, ANQGSEA. CDR3 sequence reads: CSVGPRETQYF. The CDR3 DNA reads TGCAGCGTGGGGCCGAGGGAGACCCAGTACTTC.

This chain links TRBV19 with TRBJ2-7, with 11 bases matching TRBD1. This CDR3 region has 15 residues. The ends lost 5 bases at V and 2 bases at J; junction bases unmatched: 5. The germline CDR1 and CDR2 sequences are LNHDA and SQIVND (reference sequence). The CDR3 here is CASSVGQGATYEQYF. The CDR3, as DNA: TGTGCCAGTAGTGTCGGACAGGGGGCAACCTACGAGCAGTACTTC.

The chain uses TRBV28 and TRBJ1-5; 7 positions match TRBD1. Germline V CDR1 and CDR2: MDHEN, SYDVKM. Germline trimming cut 4 bases from V and 5 bases from J; bases unmatched to any gene: 5. The CDR3 sequence is 14 residues long. CDR3 in amino acids: CASSSQGLYQPQHF. CDR3 nucleotide sequence: TGTGCCAGCAGTTCACAGGGGCTTTATCAGCCCCAGCATTTT.

V gene TRBV29-1 combines with J gene TRBJ2-7; D possibly matches TRBD1 or TRBD2 (5 bases each). V dropped 7 bases and J dropped 4 bases, with 14 bases sitting between them. The CDR3 is made up of 12 amino acids. Germline values: CDR1 SQVTM, CDR2 ANQGSEA. CDR3 sequence reads: CSARDPVYEQYF. In nucleotides, the CDR3 is TGCAGCGCCCGGGACCCCGTTTACGAGCAGTACTTC.

This CDR3 is CASSFELAGDTQYF. The CDR3 bases are TGCGCCAGCAGCTTCGAGCTTGCTGGAGATACGCAGTATTTT. V and J are TRBV5-1 and TRBJ2-3, with D unresolved. CDR1 is SGHRS, CDR2 YFSETQ, per germline. The V and J ends lost 2 bases and 5 bases respectively, with 12 bases between them. The CDR3 length is 14 residues.

V gene TRBV6-5 combines with J gene TRBJ2-1; D perhaps matches TRBD1 (5 bases). CDR3 length equals 14 residues. CDR1 and CDR2 from the germline V gene are MNHEY and SVGAGI. V lost 11 bases and J 0 bases, leaving 14 bases between the germline ends. The CDR3, as DNA: TGTGCCGTCAGGGCAGGAGTCTCCTACAATGAGCAGTTCTTC. Translating it yields CAVRAGVSYNEQFF.